One and the same sample provided the 2 T cell receptor beta chains below, sequenced in a study of patients and donors after allogeneic stem cell transplantation. TCRdb independently ran MiXCR on the RT-PCR reads; one entry per CDR3 protein. The sample consists of 920,000 or so distinct CDR3 sequences, roughly 18% of them appearing once. The sample taken for sequencing was blood, either unsorted or a sorted T cell fraction (not recorded which). The receptors come from a human donor who was either an allogeneic HSCT recipient or a stem cell or donor lymphocyte infusion donor (not recorded which). It is not recorded whose cells these are; they may come from a transplant donor.

This clonotype was observed a few times. The CDR3 spells CSVAWGRETQYF. The CDR3 DNA reads as TGCAGCGTTGCATGGGGGAGGGAGACCCAGTACTTC. This chain links TRBV29-1 with TRBJ2-5, with D maybe TRBD2 (6 bases). V lost 4 bases, J lost 5 bases, and 11 bases lay in between. There are 12 residues in the CDR3. Germline V gene data show CDR1 as SQVTM and CDR2 as ANQGSEA.

The chain employs TRBV5-5 and TRBJ2-1; D is possibly TRBD1 (6 bases). V lost 5 bases and J 16 bases, leaving 19 bases between the germline ends. The CDR3 totals 12 residues. Per the germline V gene, CDR1 is SGHKS and CDR2 is YYEKEE (reference sequence). The CDR3 loop reads CASRPDLGGFFF. The CDR3 nucleotides read TGTGCCAGCAGACCCGACCTAGGGGGTTTTTTCTTC.